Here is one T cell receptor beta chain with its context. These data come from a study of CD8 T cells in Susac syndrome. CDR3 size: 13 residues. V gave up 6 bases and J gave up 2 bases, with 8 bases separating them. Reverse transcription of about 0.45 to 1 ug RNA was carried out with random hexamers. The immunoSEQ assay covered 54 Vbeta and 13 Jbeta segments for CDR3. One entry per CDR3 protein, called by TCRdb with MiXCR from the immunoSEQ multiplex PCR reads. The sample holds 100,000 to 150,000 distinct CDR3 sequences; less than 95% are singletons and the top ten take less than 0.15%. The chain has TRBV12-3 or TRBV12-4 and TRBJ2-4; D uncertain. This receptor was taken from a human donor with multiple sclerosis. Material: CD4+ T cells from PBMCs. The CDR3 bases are TGTGCCAGCAGCCTAGGAACCAAAAACATTCAGTACTTC. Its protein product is CASSLGTKNIQYF.